The rows below give T cell receptor beta chains drawn from one sample of a study of tumor and adjacent non-tumor tissue in lung cancer. MiXCR was run by TCRdb on the multiplex PCR reads, yielding one entry per CDR3 protein. The sample lists 120,000 or so distinct CDR3 sequences, about 66% occurring once. The material sequenced was lung tumor tissue. Every receptor here comes from a man aged 25 to 40 with non-small cell lung cancer. Each CDR3 is given with its conserved first and last residue. The D gene is left open where the match is weak. Expanded clones get a size class; other rows say once, few or many, or leave the size out.

CDR3 protein	CDR3 DNA	clone size	D gene	V gene	J gene
CAISDPGRGLYGYTF	TGTGCCATCAGTGACCCTGGACGGGGGCTCTATGGATACACCTTC	.	.	TRBV10-3	TRBJ1-2
CASSENLGWPQHF	TGTGCCAGCAGTGAAAATCTTGGGTGGCCCCAGCATTTT	.	.	TRBV2	TRBJ1-5
CASRELRWGQGGADTQYF	TGTGCCAGCCGTGAATTGAGGTGGGGACAGGGTGGGGCAGATACGCAGTATTTT	.	TRBD1	TRBV6-1	TRBJ2-3
CASSTRDRSNDEAFF	TGTGCCAGCAGCACCAGAGACAGGTCGAATGATGAAGCTTTCTTT	.	.	TRBV11-3	TRBJ1-1
CSDRTSRTYNEQFF	TGCAGTGACCGGACTAGCAGGACCTACAATGAGCAGTTCTTC	once	TRBD2	TRBV20-1	TRBJ2-1
CASSLADYNEQFF	TGTGCCAGCAGTTTGGCAGACTACAATGAGCAGTTCTTC	many	.	TRBV12-3/TRBV12-4	TRBJ2-1
CTSSLYVSASYDKQFF	TGTACCAGCAGCTTATATGTTAGCGCGTCCTACGATAAGCAGTTCTTC	.	.	TRBV11-2	TRBJ2-1
CVSSTRQGTPYNEQFF	TGTGTCAGCAGCACCAGACAGGGGACACCCTACAATGAGCAGTTCTTC	.	TRBD1	TRBV11-3	TRBJ2-1
CVIQAGLGAFF	TGTGTGATCCAAGCGGGGCTAGGAGCTTTCTTT	.	.	TRBV10-3	TRBJ1-1
CSASIAWRRSADTQYF	TGCAGTGCCTCTATCGCCTGGAGGAGGTCCGCAGATACGCAGTATTTT	.	.	TRBV20-1	TRBJ2-3
CATSDPGTSGEDTQYF	TGTGCCACCAGTGACCCAGGGACCTCCGGAGAAGATACGCAGTATTTT	.	.	TRBV24-1	TRBJ2-3
CSARAGGTEAFF	TGCAGTGCTAGAGCAGGAGGTACTGAAGCTTTCTTT	many	.	TRBV20-1	TRBJ1-1